This T cell receptor beta chain was captured in a study of blood T cells in healthy people across ages (dated by TCRdb to 2015 to 2017). About the study as a whole: Template switching captured roughly one uniquely barcoded TCR beta cDNA molecule per two T cells in model experiments. The study measured age-related changes in TCR beta repertoire diversity using deep sequencing normalized with unique cDNA molecular identifiers. The donors were divided into four age groups: young (average roughly 17 years), middle-aged (about 40), aged (around 67) and long-lived (roughly 82). To avoid experimental bias, donors of different ages were distributed randomly across sequencing lanes. Two additional independent replicas of 1 million unique cDNA reads from the same blood draw were analyzed for two donors (one aged 18 to 30 and one aged 80 or older).

Systemically healthy Caucasian individuals from Russia, 35 to 50 in total and aged about 6 to 100 years, were included as donors. Each donor gave roughly 11 milliliters of peripheral blood, drawn into EDTA-treated Vacutainer tubes. Ficoll-Paque density-gradient centrifugation was used to isolate PBMCs, with at least 6.5 million per sample. Trizol reagent was used to extract total RNA from PBMCs, with at least 6 micrograms per sample. For every donor, an aliquot of PBMCs went through flow cytometry to measure the percentages of naive CD45RAhigh/CD27high T cells. The CDR3 runs 14 amino acids, cysteine and phenylalanine included. CDR3 DNA only is kept here, 42 bases in frame from base 1. Trimming leaves V shorter by 2 bases and J shorter by 11 bases, with the junction holding 9 bases beyond the gene matches. CDR1 and CDR2 (SGHRS, YFSETQ) derive from the germline V gene. Library prep was done by 5' RACE. For sequencing, an Illumina HiSeq 2500 was employed. A second PCR of about 6 to 11 cycles was run with a J-beta primer mix and a sample-barcoded 5' primer. A unique molecular identifier was introduced onto each TCR beta cDNA molecule by a template-switch 5' adaptor carrying 12 random nucleotides. Each sample yielded at least 2.5 million CDR3-containing paired-end reads. All of the RNA was converted into first-strand cDNA using the Mint cDNA synthesis kit, with a TRBC-specific oligonucleotide serving as the primer. After uracil-DNA glycosylase treatment, a first 18-cycle PCR used universal primers M1SS and BC2_uni_R on all cDNA. In the paper's pipeline: Each sample was normalized by randomly selecting 1 million high-quality reads, each carrying a distinct molecular identifier. Reads sharing molecular identifiers were discarded rather than binned into consensus sequences. MiTCR, run with a Q25 quality threshold and the strictest error-elimination algorithm, handled CDR3 identification, clonotype clustering and error correction. Lower-bound total TCR beta diversity was estimated with a nonparametric unseen species model using Euler transformation. The public reads were run again by TCRdb, first through fastp at Q25 and then through MiXCR, and only productive beta chains were kept. Here each entry gathers all rows of one CDR3 protein and keeps the most common genes and DNA. These V and J calls originate from TCRdb's pipeline instead of the authors' own analysis. This sample holds 850,000 to 1,100,000 distinct CDR3 sequences; 30% to 40% were observed only once. The top ten clonotypes cover roughly 13% of the sample.

On this clonotype: Its specific antigen is unknown. Within one base of it there is no much larger clone, and no base qualities were kept.

The full study reports these points: Estimates of total diversity from one million sequenced T cells were regarded as lower bounds and underestimates. A strong correlation was found between observed TCR beta diversity and the percentage of naive T cells measured by flow cytometry. The long-lived group showed more naive CD4+ T cells, fewer expanded clones and increased TCR diversity than the aged group, suggesting age selection. As age increased, observed TCR beta diversity per million T cells dropped in a roughly linear way, and a significant reduction was already evident by age 40. Bulk unsorted PBMC profiling prevented conclusive comparison of naive and antigen-experienced compartments. Donor CMV infection status was unknown, potentially confounding age-related changes in expanded clonotypes.

Specimen: blood. This sequence originates from a man aged 18 to 29 in good health. The V gene is TRBV5-1 and the J gene is TRBJ1-1, and 10 bases in between align with TRBD1. The nucleotide sequence reads TGCGCCAGCAGCTTTACCGGGACAGGGGCGTGGGCTTTCTTT. Translated, it reads CASSFTGTGAWAFF.